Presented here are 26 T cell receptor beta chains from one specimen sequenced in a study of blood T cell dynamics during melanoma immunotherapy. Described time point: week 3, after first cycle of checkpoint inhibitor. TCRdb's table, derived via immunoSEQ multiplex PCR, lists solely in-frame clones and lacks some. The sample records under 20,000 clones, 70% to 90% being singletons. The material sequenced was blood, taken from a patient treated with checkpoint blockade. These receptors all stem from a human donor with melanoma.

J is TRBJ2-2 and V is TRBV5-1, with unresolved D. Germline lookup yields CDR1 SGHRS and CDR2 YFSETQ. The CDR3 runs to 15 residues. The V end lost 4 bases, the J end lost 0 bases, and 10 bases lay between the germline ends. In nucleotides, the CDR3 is TGCGCCAGCAGCCGTCCCGAAGCGAACACCGGGGAGCTGTTTTTT. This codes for CASSRPEANTGELFF.

The CDR3, as DNA: TGTGCCAGCAGTTGGCGGGAGTCCGTAAAAAACATTCAGTACTTC. This gives the protein CASSWRESVKNIQYF. This chain connects TRBV28 to TRBJ2-4, with 7 nucleotides matching TRBD2. Germline-derived CDR1 and CDR2 are MDHEN and SYDVKM. The CDR3 loop spans 15 amino acids. J lost 4 bases, V lost 4 bases, and 7 bases had no gene match.

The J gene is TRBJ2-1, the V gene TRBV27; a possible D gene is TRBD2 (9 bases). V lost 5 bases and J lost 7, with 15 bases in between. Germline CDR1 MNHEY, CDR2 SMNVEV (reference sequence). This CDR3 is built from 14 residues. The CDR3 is CASSLAGQVNEQFF. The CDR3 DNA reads TGTGCCAGCAGTCTAGCGGGACAGGTGAATGAGCAGTTCTTC.

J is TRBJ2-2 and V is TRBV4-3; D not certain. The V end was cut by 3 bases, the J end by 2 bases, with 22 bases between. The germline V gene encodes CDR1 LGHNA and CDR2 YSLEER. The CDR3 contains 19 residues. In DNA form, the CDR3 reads TGCGCCAGCAGCCATCCCGGTCCGTGGCACCTCATAAACACCGGGGAGCTGTTTTTT. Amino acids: CASSHPGPWHLINTGELFF.

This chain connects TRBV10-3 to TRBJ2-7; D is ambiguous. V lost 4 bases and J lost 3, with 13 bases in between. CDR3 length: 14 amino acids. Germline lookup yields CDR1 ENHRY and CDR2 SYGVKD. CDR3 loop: CAISGGGMGYEQYF. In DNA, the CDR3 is TGTGCCATCAGTGGAGGTGGGATGGGCTACGAGCAGTACTTC.

DNA for the CDR3: TGTGCCAGCAGCCCCGGGGACAGCGGACTGGTCGAGCAGTACTTC. Protein: CASSPGDSGLVEQYF. The chain carries TRBV6-6 and TRBJ2-7; TRBD1 matches at 7 bases. Trimming cost V 6 bases and J 6 bases; bases outside gene matches: 14. The CDR3 totals 15 residues. CDR1 MNHNY and CDR2 SVGAGI come from the germline V gene (reference sequence).

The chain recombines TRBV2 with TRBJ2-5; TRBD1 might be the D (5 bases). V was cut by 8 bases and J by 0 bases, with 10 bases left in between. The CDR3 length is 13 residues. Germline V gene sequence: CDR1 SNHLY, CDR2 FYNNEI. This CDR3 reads CASGKDNQETQYF. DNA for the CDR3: TGTGCCAGCGGAAAGGACAACCAAGAGACCCAGTACTTC.

The DNA for the CDR3 is TGTGCCAGCAGTGGACAGGTATCAACAGATCAGCCCCAGCATTTT. Translated, it gives CASSGQVSTDQPQHF. The chain recombines TRBV28 with TRBJ1-5, with TRBD1 identical over 7 bases. V dropped 5 bases and J dropped 5; count of bases not matched to a gene: 9. The germline V gene encodes CDR1 MDHEN and CDR2 SYDVKM. This CDR3 is built from 15 residues.

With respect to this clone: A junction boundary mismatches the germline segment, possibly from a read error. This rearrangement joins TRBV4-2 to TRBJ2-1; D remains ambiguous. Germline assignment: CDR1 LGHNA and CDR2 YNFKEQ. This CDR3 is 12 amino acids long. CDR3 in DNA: TGTGCCAGCAGCCAAGGTAACAATGAGCGGTTCTTC. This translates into CASSQGNNERFF.

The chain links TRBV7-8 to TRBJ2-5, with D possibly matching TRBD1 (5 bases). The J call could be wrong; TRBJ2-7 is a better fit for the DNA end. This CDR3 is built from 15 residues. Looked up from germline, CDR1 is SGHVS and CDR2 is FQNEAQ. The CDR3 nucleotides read TGTGCCAGCAGCTACAGAGGACAATTACATGGCGAGCAGTACTTC. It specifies CASSYRGQLHGEQYF.

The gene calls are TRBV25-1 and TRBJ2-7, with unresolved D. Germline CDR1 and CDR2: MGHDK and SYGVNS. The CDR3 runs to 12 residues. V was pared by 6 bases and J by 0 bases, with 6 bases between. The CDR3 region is CASSTISYEQYF. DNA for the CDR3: TGTGCCAGCAGCACGATCTCCTACGAGCAGTACTTC.

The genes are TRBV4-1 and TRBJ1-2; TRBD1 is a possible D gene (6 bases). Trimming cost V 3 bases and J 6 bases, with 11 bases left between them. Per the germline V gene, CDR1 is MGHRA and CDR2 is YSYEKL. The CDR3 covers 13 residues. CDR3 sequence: CASSHGQPDGYTF. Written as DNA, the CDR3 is TGCGCCAGCAGCCACGGACAGCCCGATGGCTACACCTTC.

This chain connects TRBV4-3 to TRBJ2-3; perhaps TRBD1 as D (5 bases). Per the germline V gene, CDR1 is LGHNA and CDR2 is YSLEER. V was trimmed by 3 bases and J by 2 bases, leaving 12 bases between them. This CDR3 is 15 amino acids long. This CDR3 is CASSQDKHPTDTQYF. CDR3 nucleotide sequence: TGCGCCAGCAGCCAGGACAAACATCCCACAGATACGCAGTATTTT.

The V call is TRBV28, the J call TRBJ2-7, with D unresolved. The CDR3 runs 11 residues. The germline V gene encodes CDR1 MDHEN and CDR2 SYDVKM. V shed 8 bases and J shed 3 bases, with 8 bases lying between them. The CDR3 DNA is TGTGCCAGCGCCTTGGACTACGAGCAGTACTTC. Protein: CASALDYEQYF. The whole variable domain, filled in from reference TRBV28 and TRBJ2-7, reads DVKVTQSSRYLVKRTGEKVFLECVQDMDHENMFWYRQDPGLGLRLIYFSYDVKMKEKGDIPEGYSVSREKKERFSLILESASTNQTSMYLCASALDYEQYFGPGTRLTVT.

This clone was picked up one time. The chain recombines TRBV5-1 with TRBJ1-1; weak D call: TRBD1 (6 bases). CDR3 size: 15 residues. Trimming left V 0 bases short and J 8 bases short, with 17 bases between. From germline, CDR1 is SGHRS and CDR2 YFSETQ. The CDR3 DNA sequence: TGCGCCAGCAGCTTGGCCACAGGGTTCAATTCGGAAGCTTTCTTT. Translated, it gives CASSLATGFNSEAFF.

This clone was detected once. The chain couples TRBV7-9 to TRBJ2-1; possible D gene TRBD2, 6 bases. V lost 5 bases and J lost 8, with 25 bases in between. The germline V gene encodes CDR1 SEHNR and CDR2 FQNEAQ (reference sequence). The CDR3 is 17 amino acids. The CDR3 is CASSPRTAGPPRDEQFF. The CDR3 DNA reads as TGTGCCAGCAGCCCCCGAACTGCGGGACCCCCTCGGGATGAGCAGTTCTTC.

DNA of the CDR3: TGTGCCTGGAGTTCTTATTTCAGACTGCGGGAGGGCCGGAGCACAGATACGCAGTATTTT. Encoded protein: CAWSSYFRLREGRSTDTQYF. The chain uses TRBV30 and TRBJ2-3; 9 bases match TRBD2. CDR1 GTSNPN and CDR2 SVGIG come from the germline V gene (reference sequence). CDR3 length: 20 amino acids. Trimming cost V 2 bases and J 0 bases; bases outside gene matches: 18.

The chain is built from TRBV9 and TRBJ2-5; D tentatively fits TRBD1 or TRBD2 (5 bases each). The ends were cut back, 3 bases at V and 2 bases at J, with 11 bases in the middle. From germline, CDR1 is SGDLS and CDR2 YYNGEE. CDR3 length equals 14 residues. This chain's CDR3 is CASSAVWGQETQYF. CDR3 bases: TGTGCCAGCAGCGCCGTATGGGGGCAAGAGACCCAGTACTTC.

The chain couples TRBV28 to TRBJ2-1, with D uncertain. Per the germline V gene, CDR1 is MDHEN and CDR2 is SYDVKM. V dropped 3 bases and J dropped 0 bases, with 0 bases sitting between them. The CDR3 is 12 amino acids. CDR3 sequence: CASSFSYNEQFF. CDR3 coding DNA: TGTGCCAGCAGTTTCTCCTACAATGAGCAGTTCTTC.

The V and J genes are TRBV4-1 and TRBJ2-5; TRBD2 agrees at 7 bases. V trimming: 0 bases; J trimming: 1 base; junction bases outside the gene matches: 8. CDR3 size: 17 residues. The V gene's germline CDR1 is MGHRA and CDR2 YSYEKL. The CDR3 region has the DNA TGCGCCAGCAGCCAAGATCGGCAGGGAGGGACCCAAGAGACCCAGTACTTC. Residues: CASSQDRQGGTQETQYF.

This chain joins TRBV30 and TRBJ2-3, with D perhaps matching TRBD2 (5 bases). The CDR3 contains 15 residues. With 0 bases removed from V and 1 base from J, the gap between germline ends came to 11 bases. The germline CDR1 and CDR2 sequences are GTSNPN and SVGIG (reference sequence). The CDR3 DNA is TGTGCCTGGAGTGTAACTAGTCGAGGCACAGATACGCAGTATTTT. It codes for CAWSVTSRGTDTQYF.

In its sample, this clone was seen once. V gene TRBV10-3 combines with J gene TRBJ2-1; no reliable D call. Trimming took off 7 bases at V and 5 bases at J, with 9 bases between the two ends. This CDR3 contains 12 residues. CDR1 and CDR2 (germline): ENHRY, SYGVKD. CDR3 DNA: TGTGCCATCACGGCGGAGCACAATGAGCAGTTCTTC. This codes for CAITAEHNEQFF.

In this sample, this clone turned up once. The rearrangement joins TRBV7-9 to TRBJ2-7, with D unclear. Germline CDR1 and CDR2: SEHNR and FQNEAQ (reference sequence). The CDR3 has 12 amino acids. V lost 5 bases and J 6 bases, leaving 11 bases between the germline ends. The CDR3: CASSQQTPEQYF. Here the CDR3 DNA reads TGTGCCAGCAGCCAACAAACCCCCGAGCAGTACTTC.

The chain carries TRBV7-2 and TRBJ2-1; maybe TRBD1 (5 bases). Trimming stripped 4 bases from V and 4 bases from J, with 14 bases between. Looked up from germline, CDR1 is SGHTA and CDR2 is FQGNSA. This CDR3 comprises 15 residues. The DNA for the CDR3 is TGTGCCAGCAGCTCCACCCGGACAAGATACAATGAGCAGTTCTTC. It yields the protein CASSSTRTRYNEQFF.

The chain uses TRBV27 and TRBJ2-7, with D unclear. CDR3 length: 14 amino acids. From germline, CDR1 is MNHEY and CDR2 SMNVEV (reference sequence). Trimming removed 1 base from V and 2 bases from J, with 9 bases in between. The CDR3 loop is CASSLLGQAYEQYF. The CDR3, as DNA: TGTGCCAGCAGTTTATTAGGGCAGGCCTACGAGCAGTACTTC.

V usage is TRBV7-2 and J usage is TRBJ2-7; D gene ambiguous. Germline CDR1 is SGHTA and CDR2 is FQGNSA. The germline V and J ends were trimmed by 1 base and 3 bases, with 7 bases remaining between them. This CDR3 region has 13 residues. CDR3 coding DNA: TGTGCCAGCAGCTTAGTCCAGAACTACGAGCAGTACTTC. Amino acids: CASSLVQNYEQYF.